This TCR beta chain is drawn from a study of blood T cell repertoires in COVID-19. The overall study: Collection of acute and convalescent COVID-19 samples took place in the United States, Italy and Spain. Nucleic acid was either cDNA or gDNA, and it came from T cells, B-cell-depleted T cells, or PBMCs.

This CDR3 has 14 residues. V lost 5 bases, J lost 4 bases, and 15 bases lay in between. The germline gives CDR1 MGHRA, CDR2 YSYEKL. Repertoires were generated with immunoSEQ multiplex PCR, while TCRdb's copy carries only in-frame clones and drops some. The sample has approximately 240,000 clones; 83% are singletons. The sequencing sample was made of peripheral blood. This clonotype originated in a human donor in a cohort sampled during active COVID-19. This chain links TRBV4-1 with TRBJ2-7; D perhaps matches TRBD1 (5 bases). DNA of the CDR3: TGCGCCAGCAGCGAAGGGGCAGGGTTGTACGAGCAGTACTTC. This sequence encodes CASSEGAGLYEQYF.